Listed below are T cell receptor beta chains from one sample, sequenced in a study of response to subunit inactivated influenza vaccine. Using its own MiXCR run on the RT-PCR reads, TCRdb lists one record per CDR3 protein. Among hundreds of thousands of distinct CDR3 sequences listed, 7.5% to 8.5% were seen once. Here the sequenced sample was PBMCs from blood, taken roughly 24 months after vaccination. The receptors here all came from a man between 50 and 69 years old who received an inactivated influenza vaccine. Both conserved end residues are part of each CDR3. The D gene is left open where the match is weak. Clone size appears in some rows only: once, few, many, or a class for an expanded clone.

d_call j_call clone_size v_call cdr3_aa cdr3_nt
TRBD2 TRBJ2-2 few TRBV7-2 CASSPSHGRAVGELFF TGTGCCAGCAGCCCATCTCACGGGAGGGCTGTCGGTGAGCTGTTTTTT
- TRBJ1-4 few TRBV6-1 CASSEAARATNEKLFF TGTGCCAGCAGTGAAGCGGCCCGGGCAACTAATGAAAAACTGTTTTTT
- TRBJ2-6 many TRBV5-5 CASSLTDSGANVLTF TGTGCCAGCAGCTTAACAGACTCTGGGGCCAACGTCCTGACTTTC
TRBD1 TRBJ1-5 many TRBV18 CASSGQGAEQPQHF TGTGCCAGCTCAGGACAGGGGGCAGAGCAGCCCCAGCATTTT
- TRBJ2-7 - TRBV14 CASSQVFGGYYEQYF TGTGCCAGCAGCCAAGTATTCGGGGGATACTACGAGCAGTACTTC
TRBD1 TRBJ2-3 many TRBV7-2 CASSLQGQGALDTQYF TGTGCCAGCAGCTTACAAGGGCAGGGGGCGTTAGATACGCAGTATTTT
TRBD2 TRBJ2-7 - TRBV4-2 CASSQTTSQVYEQYF TGTGCCAGCAGCCAAACGACTAGCCAGGTTTACGAGCAGTACTTC
- TRBJ2-5 - TRBV28 CASSSIGSVGGETQYF TGTGCCAGCAGTTCGATAGGCAGCGTAGGGGGAGAGACCCAGTACTTC
- TRBJ1-2 many TRBV11-2 CASSLGGGGNYGYTF TGTGCCAGCAGCTTAGGGGGGGGCGGAAACTATGGCTACACCTTC
TRBD2 TRBJ2-2 few TRBV9 CASSASGRPNTGELFF TGTGCCAGCAGTGCTAGCGGGAGGCCGAACACCGGGGAGCTGTTTTTT
TRBD1 TRBJ1-1 few TRBV3-1 CASSQAGIRGQVGGNTEAFF TGTGCCAGCAGCCAAGCCGGGATAAGGGGGCAAGTTGGAGGGAACACTGAAGCTTTCTTT
- TRBJ1-4 few TRBV10-3 CAIGAGEKLFF TGTGCCATCGGGGCAGGAGAAAAACTGTTTTTT
TRBD2 TRBJ2-7 many TRBV15 CATSRVAGGSYEQYF TGTGCCACCAGCAGAGTGGCGGGGGGGTCCTACGAGCAGTACTTC
- TRBJ2-7 - TRBV5-5 CASGLGGGYEQYF TGTGCCAGCGGCCTCGGGGGTGGCTACGAGCAGTACTTC
- TRBJ2-3 once TRBV9 CASSETRRTDTQYF TGTGCCAGCAGCGAGACTAGGCGCACAGATACGCAGTATTTT
- TRBJ2-7 - TRBV9 CASSVWDTPYEQYF TGTGCCAGCAGCGTATGGGACACCCCCTACGAGCAGTACTTC
TRBD1 TRBJ2-2 - TRBV24-1 CAIGTGGTAGELFF TGTGCCATTGGGACAGGGGGTACCGCCGGGGAGCTGTTTTTT
- TRBJ2-6 few TRBV7-2 CASSLAGAYGANVLTF TGTGCCAGCAGCTTAGCTGGGGCCTATGGGGCCAACGTCCTGACTTTC
TRBD1 TRBJ2-1 few TRBV15 CATSRDAAGGISEQFF TGTGCCACCAGCAGAGACGCGGCAGGGGGTATCAGTGAGCAGTTCTTC
- TRBJ1-5 many TRBV7-2 CASSLVAGRRPQHF TGTGCCAGCAGCTTAGTGGCAGGGAGGCGGCCCCAGCATTTT
- TRBJ1-1 - TRBV3-1 CASSPLSGADTEAFF TGTGCCAGCAGCCCACTGTCCGGAGCGGACACTGAAGCTTTCTTT
- TRBJ1-2 many TRBV5-1 CASSLGDRSYGYTF TGCGCCAGCAGCTTGGGAGACAGAAGCTATGGCTACACCTTC
- TRBJ2-5 many TRBV9 CASSVLGGETQYF TGTGCCAGCAGCGTTCTGGGTGGAGAGACCCAGTACTTC
TRBD1 TRBJ1-5 many TRBV20-1 CSARDLYRGTNQPQHF TGCAGTGCTAGAGATCTTTACAGGGGGACCAATCAGCCCCAGCATTTT
- TRBJ2-2 - TRBV11-2 CASNLIRNANTGELFF TGTGCCAGCAACCTCATACGCAACGCGAACACCGGGGAGCTGTTTTTT
TRBD2 TRBJ2-7 many TRBV7-6 CASSPREDYEQYF TGTGCCAGCAGCCCCCGGGAGGACTACGAGCAGTACTTC
- TRBJ2-3 few TRBV9 CASSVDDFVGVDTQYF TGTGCCAGCAGCGTAGATGATTTTGTAGGGGTAGATACGCAGTATTTT
- TRBJ2-6 many TRBV6-1 CASSASGANVLTF TGTGCCAGTTCAGCATCTGGGGCCAACGTCCTGACTTTC
- TRBJ1-1 - TRBV20-1 CSASGGGRLGTEAFF TGCAGTGCTAGTGGGGGGGGGCGCTTGGGTACTGAAGCTTTCTTT
TRBD2 TRBJ2-3 few TRBV20-1 CSARPSLAGGTDTQYF TGCAGTGCAAGGCCGTCTCTAGCGGGAGGTACAGATACGCAGTATTTT